One and the same sample provided the 18 T cell receptor beta chains below, sequenced in a study of cytomegalovirus exposure and HLA in healthy donors. Primers for the PCR totalled 60 Vbeta and 13 Jbeta. Produced via immunoSEQ multiplex PCR; TCRdb's table is partial and in-frame only. This table has about 130,000 clones, more than 75% appearing once. The sample consisted of PBMCs. These TCRs come from a man younger than 40 in good health and CMV-seronegative.

Details on this clone: This may come from a read error, since a much larger clone is one base off. This CDR3 is also generated by other DNA sequences in the sample. The chain employs TRBV6-5 and TRBJ2-3, with D perhaps matching TRBD2 (6 bases). Trimming cost V 6 bases and J 6 bases, with 7 bases left between them. The CDR3 totals 11 residues. Germline CDR1 and CDR2: MNHEY and SVGAGI. Written as DNA, the CDR3 is TGTGCCAGCAGCCGGGGGGATACGCAGTATTTT. Residues: CASSRGDTQYF.

CDR3 region: CASSPRAGGSYEQYF. CDR3 DNA: TGTGCCAGCAGCCCCCGTGCGGGAGGATCCTACGAGCAGTACTTC. The chain recombines TRBV7-9 with TRBJ2-7; 8 bases line up with TRBD2. The CDR3 has 15 residues. The germline gives CDR1 SEHNR, CDR2 FQNEAQ (reference sequence). The V and J ends lost 5 bases and 1 base, in that order; junction bases with no gene match: 7.

The chain is built from TRBV15 and TRBJ1-1, with D unclear. The CDR3 spans 16 residues. Germline lookup yields CDR1 LNHNV and CDR2 YYDKDF (reference sequence). Trimming took 5 bases from V and 4 from J, leaving 20 bases between them. The CDR3 DNA follows: TGTGCCACCAGCCCTACTAGCAGGTCAGGATTCACTGAAGCTTTCTTT. Translation gives CATSPTSRSGFTEAFF.

The V call is TRBV28, the J call TRBJ1-1; 7 bases match TRBD1. This CDR3 comprises 14 residues. Germline V gene lookup returns CDR1 MDHEN and CDR2 SYDVKM. The V and J ends lost 6 bases and 3 bases, in that order; junction bases with no gene match: 7. The CDR3 DNA sequence: TGTGCCAGCAGGAAAGGACAGGTGGACACTGAAGCTTTCTTT. Translation gives CASRKGQVDTEAFF.

V usage is TRBV19 and J usage is TRBJ1-1; D is uncertain. Germline V CDR1 and CDR2: LNHDA, SQIVND (reference sequence). This CDR3 is 13 amino acids long. V lost 3 bases and J 1 base, leaving 6 bases between the germline ends. The CDR3 coding sequence is TGTGCCAGTAGTATTGGCAGGAACACTGAAGCTTTCTTT. The encoded protein is CASSIGRNTEAFF.

Comments on this clone: The same CDR3 is also encoded by other DNA sequences in this sample. The rearrangement links TRBV27 to TRBJ1-2; possibly TRBD1 for D (6 bases). The CDR3 has 13 amino acids. Germline assignment: CDR1 MNHEY and CDR2 SMNVEV (reference sequence). V gave up 3 bases and J gave up 8 bases, with 13 bases separating them. CDR3 nucleotides: TGTGCCAGCAGTTTGCGGGGGGCGCCAGGCTACACCTTC. Translating it yields CASSLRGAPGYTF.

The rearrangement uses TRBV4-1 and TRBJ2-1; TRBD1 matches 7 bases. With V trimmed by 5 bases and J by 5 bases, 9 bases remained unmatched. The CDR3 is 15 residues long. CDR1 MGHRA and CDR2 YSYEKL come from the germline V gene. CDR3 coding DNA: TGCGCCAGCAGCACCCGGACAGGAGACAACAATGAGCAGTTCTTC. Protein product: CASSTRTGDNNEQFF.

The DNA for the CDR3 is TGTGCCAGTGCGTATAGCCAAGAGACCCAGTACTTC. It codes for CASAYSQETQYF. The rearrangement uses TRBV2 and TRBJ2-5; D is ambiguous. CDR1 is SNHLY and CDR2 is FYNNEI in the germline V gene. V lost 9 bases and J 1 base, leaving 9 bases between the germline ends. This CDR3 is built from 12 residues.

This clone was observed once. The CDR3, as DNA: TGTGCCTGGAGTGATTACCGGAAGCGGGACAGGGGTGGGCGAGCCAAAAACATTCAGTACTTC. This translates into CAWSDYRKRDRGGRAKNIQYF. The chain has TRBV30 and TRBJ2-4, with 10 bases matching TRBD1. Germline-derived CDR1 and CDR2 are GTSNPN and SVGIG (reference sequence). The CDR3 spans 21 residues. J lost 0 bases, V lost 1 base, and 18 bases had no gene match.

The chain employs TRBV6-6 and TRBJ2-5, with 7 bases identical to TRBD1. Near its end, the DNA agrees better with TRBJ2-7, so the J call may be wrong. The CDR3 spans 16 residues. The germline CDR1 and CDR2 sequences are MNHNY and SVGAGI (reference sequence). CDR3 amino acids: CASSYKPGGSTYEQYF. The CDR3 coding sequence is TGTGCCAGCAGTTACAAACCAGGGGGATCTACCTACGAGCAGTACTTC.

This clone was counted between two and nine times. The chain uses TRBV28 and TRBJ2-2, with D unclear. V was trimmed by 2 bases and J by 7 bases, leaving 8 bases between them. The CDR3 sequence is 13 residues long. Looked up from germline, CDR1 is MDHEN and CDR2 is SYDVKM. CDR3 amino acids: CASSLLGFGELFF. CDR3 DNA sequence: TGTGCCAGCAGTTTACTAGGCTTCGGGGAGCTGTTTTTT.

This chain connects TRBV27 to TRBJ2-1; 7 bases match TRBD2. J lost 1 base, V lost 2 bases, and 5 bases had no gene match. CDR1 and CDR2 (germline): MNHEY, SMNVEV (reference sequence). The CDR3 runs to 16 residues. The CDR3 coding sequence is TGTGCCAGCAGTTTAACCCTAGCGGCTTCCTACAATGAGCAGTTCTTC. This translates into CASSLTLAASYNEQFF.

This sequence joins TRBV7-2 and TRBJ1-5; D might be TRBD1 (6 bases). Per germline, CDR1 SGHTA and CDR2 FQGNSA. The V and J ends lost 3 bases and 7 bases respectively, with 16 bases between them. CDR3 length: 15 amino acids. The CDR3 DNA sequence: TGTGCCAGCAGCTTGGCCGGGGGGCTAAGACAGCCCCAGCATTTT. Its translation: CASSLAGGLRQPQHF.

The chain couples TRBV28 to TRBJ1-5; the D gene is possibly TRBD1 (6 bases). The length of the CDR3 is 16 residues. Per germline, CDR1 MDHEN and CDR2 SYDVKM. V shed 6 bases and J shed 3 bases, with 18 bases lying between them. The CDR3 bases are TGTGCCAGCAGGCCCGCTCGCAGGGGTATCAATCAGCCCCAGCATTTT. Translation: CASRPARRGINQPQHF.

The chain uses TRBV5-1 and TRBJ1-1; 8 bases are a match to TRBD1. The CDR3 length is 15 residues. V was pared by 0 bases and J by 5 bases, with 6 bases of the junction left unmatched. CDR1 is SGHRS, CDR2 YFSETQ, per germline. CDR3 loop: CASSLGRTGITEAFF. In nucleotides, the CDR3 is TGCGCCAGCAGCTTGGGCAGGACAGGGATAACTGAAGCTTTCTTT.

This rearrangement joins TRBV15 to TRBJ2-1; TRBD1 agrees at 8 bases. The length of the CDR3 is 14 residues. Germline CDR1 reads LNHNV; CDR2 reads YYDKDF (reference sequence). With 5 bases clipped from V and 8 bases from J, the junction kept 8 bases outside the gene matches. The CDR3 region is CATSWTGSEDEQFF. The CDR3 bases are TGTGCCACCAGCTGGACAGGGAGTGAGGATGAGCAGTTCTTC. Combining the CDR3 with reference TRBV15 and TRBJ2-1 gives the whole variable domain DAMVIQNPRYQVTQFGKPVTLSCSQTLNHNVMYWYQQKSSQAPKLLFHYYDKDFNNEADTPDNFQSRRPNTSFCFLDIRSPGLGDTAMYLCATSWTGSEDEQFFGPGTRLTVL.

The chain joins TRBV7-9 to TRBJ1-4; D might be TRBD1 (6 bases). The ends were cut back, 3 bases at V and 3 bases at J, with 14 bases in the middle. Germline CDR1 reads SEHNR; CDR2 reads FQNEAQ (reference sequence). This CDR3 has 16 residues. The CDR3 spells CASSFRQDRANEKLFF. CDR3 DNA: TGTGCCAGCAGCTTCCGACAGGATAGGGCTAATGAAAAACTGTTTTTT.

The rearrangement uses TRBV7-9 and TRBJ2-5, with D perhaps matching TRBD2 (6 bases). The CDR3 consists of 14 residues. Germline V gene lookup returns CDR1 SEHNR and CDR2 FQNEAQ (reference sequence). V lost 6 bases and J 1 base, leaving 12 bases between the germline ends. The CDR3 loop is CASSSPGVQETQYF. CDR3 nucleotides: TGTGCCAGCAGTTCACCGGGAGTCCAAGAGACCCAGTACTTC. The whole variable domain, remainder taken from reference TRBV7-9 and TRBJ2-5, is DTGVSQNPRHKITKRGQNVTFRCDPISEHNRLYWYRQTLGQGPEFLTYFQNEAQLEKSRLLSDRFSAERPKGSFSTLEIQRTEQGDSAMYLCASSSPGVQETQYFGPGTRLLVL.